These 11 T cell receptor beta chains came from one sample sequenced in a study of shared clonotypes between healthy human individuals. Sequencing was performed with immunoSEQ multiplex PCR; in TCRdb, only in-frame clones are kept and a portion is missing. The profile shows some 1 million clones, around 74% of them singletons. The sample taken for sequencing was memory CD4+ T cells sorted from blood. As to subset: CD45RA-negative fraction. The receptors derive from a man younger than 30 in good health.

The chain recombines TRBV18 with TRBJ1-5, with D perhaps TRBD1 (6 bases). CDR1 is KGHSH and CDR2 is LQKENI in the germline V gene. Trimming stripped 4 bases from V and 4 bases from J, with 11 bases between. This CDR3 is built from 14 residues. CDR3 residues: CASSLQGKNQPQHF. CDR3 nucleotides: TGTGCCAGCTCACTACAGGGTAAGAATCAGCCCCAGCATTTT.

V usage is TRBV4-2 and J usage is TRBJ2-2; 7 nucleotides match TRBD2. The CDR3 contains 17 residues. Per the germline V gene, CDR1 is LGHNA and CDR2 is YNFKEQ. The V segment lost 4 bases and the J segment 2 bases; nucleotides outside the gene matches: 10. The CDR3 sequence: CASSLTGTITNTGELFF. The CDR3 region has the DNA TGTGCCAGCAGCCTTACCGGGACTATTACCAACACCGGGGAGCTGTTTTTT.

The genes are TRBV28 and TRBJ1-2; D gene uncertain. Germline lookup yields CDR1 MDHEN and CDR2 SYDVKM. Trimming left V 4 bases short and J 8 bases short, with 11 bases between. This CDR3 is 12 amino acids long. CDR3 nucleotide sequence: TGTGCCAGCAGTTCCATCACAGAGGGCTACACCTTC. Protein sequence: CASSSITEGYTF.

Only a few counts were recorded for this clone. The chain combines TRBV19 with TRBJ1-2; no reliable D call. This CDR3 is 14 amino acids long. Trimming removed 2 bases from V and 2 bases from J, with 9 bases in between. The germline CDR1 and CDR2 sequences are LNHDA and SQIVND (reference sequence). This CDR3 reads CASSITGINYGYTF. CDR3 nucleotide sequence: TGTGCCAGTAGTATAACGGGGATAAACTATGGCTACACCTTC.

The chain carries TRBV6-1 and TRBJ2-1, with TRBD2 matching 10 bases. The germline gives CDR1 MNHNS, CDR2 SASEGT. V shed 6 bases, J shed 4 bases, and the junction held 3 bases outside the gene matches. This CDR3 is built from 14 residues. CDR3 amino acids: CASRPSGSYNEQFF. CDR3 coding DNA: TGTGCCAGCAGACCTAGCGGGAGTTACAATGAGCAGTTCTTC.

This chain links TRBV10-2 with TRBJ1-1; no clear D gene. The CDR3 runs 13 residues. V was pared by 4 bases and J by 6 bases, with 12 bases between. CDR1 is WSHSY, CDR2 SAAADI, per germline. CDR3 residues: CASSVSWEAEAFF. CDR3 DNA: TGCGCCAGCAGTGTCTCCTGGGAAGCTGAAGCTTTCTTT.

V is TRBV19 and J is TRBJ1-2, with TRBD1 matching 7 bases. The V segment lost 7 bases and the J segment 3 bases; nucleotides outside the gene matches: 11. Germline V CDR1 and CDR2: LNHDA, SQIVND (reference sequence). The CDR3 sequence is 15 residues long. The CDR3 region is CASTRQGGRDYGYTF. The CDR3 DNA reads TGTGCCAGTACTCGACAGGGAGGGAGGGACTATGGCTACACCTTC.

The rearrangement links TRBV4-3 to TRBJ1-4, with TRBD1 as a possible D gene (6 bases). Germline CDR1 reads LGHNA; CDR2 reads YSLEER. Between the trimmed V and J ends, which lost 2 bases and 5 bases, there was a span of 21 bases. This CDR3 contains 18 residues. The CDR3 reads CASSQSGGAPRGNEKLFF. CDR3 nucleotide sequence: TGCGCCAGCAGCCAAAGCGGGGGGGCACCCCGGGGGAATGAAAAACTGTTTTTT.

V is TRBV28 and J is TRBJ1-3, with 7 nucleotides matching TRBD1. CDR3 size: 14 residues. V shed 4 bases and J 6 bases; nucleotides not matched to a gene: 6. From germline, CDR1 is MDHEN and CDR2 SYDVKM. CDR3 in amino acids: CASSWATGVNTIYF. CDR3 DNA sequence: TGTGCCAGCAGTTGGGCCACAGGGGTAAACACCATATATTTT.

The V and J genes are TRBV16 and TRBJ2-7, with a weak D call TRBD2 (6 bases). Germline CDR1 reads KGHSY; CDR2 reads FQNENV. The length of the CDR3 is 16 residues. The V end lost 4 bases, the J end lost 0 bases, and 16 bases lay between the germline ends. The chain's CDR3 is CASSPNVGLGSYEQYF. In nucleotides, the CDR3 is TGTGCCAGCAGCCCGAACGTGGGACTGGGCTCCTACGAGCAGTACTTC. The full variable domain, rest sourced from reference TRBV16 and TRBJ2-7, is GEEVAQTPKHLVRGEGQKAKLYCAPIKGHSYVFWYQQVLKNEFKFLISFQNENVFDETGMPKERFSAKCLPNSPCSLEIQATKLEDSAVYFCASSPNVGLGSYEQYFGPGTRLTVT.

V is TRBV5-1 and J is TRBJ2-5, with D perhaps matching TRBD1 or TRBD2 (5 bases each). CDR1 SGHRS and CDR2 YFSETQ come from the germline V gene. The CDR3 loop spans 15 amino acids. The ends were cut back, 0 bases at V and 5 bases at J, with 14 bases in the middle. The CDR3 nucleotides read TGCGCCAGCAGCTTGGGGGCTGTGGGGGAGGAGACCCAGTACTTC. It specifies CASSLGAVGEETQYF.